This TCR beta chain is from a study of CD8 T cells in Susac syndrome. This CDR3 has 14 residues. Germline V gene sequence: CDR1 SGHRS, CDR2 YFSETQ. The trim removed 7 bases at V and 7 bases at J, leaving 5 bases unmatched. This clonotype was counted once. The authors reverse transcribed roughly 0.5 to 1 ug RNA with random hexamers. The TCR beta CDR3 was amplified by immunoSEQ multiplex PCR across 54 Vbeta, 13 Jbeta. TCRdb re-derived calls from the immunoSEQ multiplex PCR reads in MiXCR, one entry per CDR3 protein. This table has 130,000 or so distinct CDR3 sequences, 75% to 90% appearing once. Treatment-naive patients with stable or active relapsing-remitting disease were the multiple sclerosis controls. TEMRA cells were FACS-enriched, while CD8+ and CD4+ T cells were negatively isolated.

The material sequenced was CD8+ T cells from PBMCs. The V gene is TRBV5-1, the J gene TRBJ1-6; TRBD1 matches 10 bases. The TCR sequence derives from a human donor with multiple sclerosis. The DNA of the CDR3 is TGCGCCAGCGGCCCGGGACAGGGGAATTCACCCCTCCACTTT. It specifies CASGPGQGNSPLHF.